Listed here are 18 T cell receptor beta chains from one sample, sequenced in a study of CD8 T cells in ankylosing spondylitis. Study-wide points: Seemingly distinctive of ankylosing spondylitis blood was a TCR beta motif formed by eight highly homologous variants.

No antigen has been assigned to these receptors. TCRdb re-derived calls from the 5' RACE reads in MiXCR, one entry per CDR3 protein. The profile shows under 550,000 distinct CDR3 sequences, approximately 26% of them singletons. The sequenced material came from blood, either unsorted or a sorted T cell fraction (not recorded which). All receptors derive from a male donor with ankylosing spondylitis.

This clonotype was counted only a few times. V gene TRBV20-1 combines with J gene TRBJ1-4; the D gene is possibly TRBD1 (5 bases). The CDR3 is made up of 16 amino acids. Germline V lookup: CDR1 DFQATT, CDR2 SNEGSKA (reference sequence). V lost 5 bases and J lost 3, with 19 bases in between. CDR3 amino acids: CSAWGRSGPANEKLFF. DNA for the CDR3: TGCAGTGCTTGGGGCCGGTCAGGGCCTGCTAATGAAAAACTGTTTTTT.

This clonotype was seen a handful of times. The chain links TRBV24-1 to TRBJ2-1, with TRBD2 identical over 8 bases. The CDR3 has 13 residues. V gave up 4 bases and J gave up 7 bases; unmatched junction bases: 2. CDR1 is KGHDR and CDR2 is SFDVKD in the germline V gene. For the CDR3, the DNA is TGTGCCACCAGTGAGGGGACTAGGAATGAGCAGTTCTTC. This codes for CATSEGTRNEQFF.

The V gene is TRBV2, the J gene TRBJ2-7; a possible D gene is TRBD1 (6 bases). Per the germline V gene, CDR1 is SNHLY and CDR2 is FYNNEI. V was clipped by 2 bases and J by 2 bases, with 7 bases between them. The CDR3 covers 13 residues. The CDR3: CASSEWGPYEQYF. The CDR3 DNA follows: TGTGCCAGCAGTGAATGGGGGCCCTACGAGCAGTACTTC.

The chain combines TRBV14 with TRBJ2-7; D is ambiguous. The CDR3 loop spans 13 amino acids. Germline V gives CDR1 SGHDN, CDR2 FVKESK. The germline V and J ends were trimmed by 5 bases and 4 bases, with 12 bases remaining between them. CDR3 in DNA: TGTGCCAGCAGCAAGCCCATGAGATACGAGCAGTACTTC. Translated: CASSKPMRYEQYF.

This clonotype has just a few counts. V gene TRBV12-3 or TRBV12-4 combines with J gene TRBJ2-7, with D perhaps matching TRBD1 (5 bases). Between the trimmed V and J ends, which lost 6 bases and 2 bases, there was a span of 17 bases. This CDR3 is 15 amino acids long. Written as DNA, the CDR3 is TGTGCCAGCAGCCCCCTAGGGCAGGGCACCTACGAGCAGTACTTC. Translated: CASSPLGQGTYEQYF.

This chain links TRBV5-6 with TRBJ1-3; no definite D call. Germline values: CDR1 SGHDT, CDR2 YYEEEE. The CDR3 runs to 16 residues. V was pared by 4 bases and J by 0 bases, with 14 bases between. The CDR3 region is CASSNLGLYSGNTIYF. The CDR3 nucleotides are TGTGCCAGCAGCAACCTGGGTCTGTACTCTGGAAACACCATATATTTT. Variable domain in full (rest from reference TRBV5-6 and TRBJ1-3): DAGVTQSPTHLIKTRGQQVTLRCSPKSGHDTVSWYQQALGQGPQFIFQYYEEEERQRGNFPDRFSGHQFPNYSSELNVNALLLGDSALYLCASSNLGLYSGNTIYFGEGSWLTVV.

This clonotype was counted a few times. V and J are TRBV6-5 and TRBJ1-2; D is ambiguous. This CDR3 is built from 14 residues. Trimming removed 0 bases from V and 7 bases from J, with 12 bases in between. The V gene's germline CDR1 is MNHEY and CDR2 SVGAGI. The DNA of the CDR3 is TGTGCCAGCAGTTACTCCCGGTACGGGGTTGGCTACACCTTC. This sequence encodes CASSYSRYGVGYTF.

The chain has TRBV24-1 and TRBJ2-3, with a weak D call TRBD2 (5 bases). CDR3 length: 15 residues. V gave up 0 bases and J gave up 6 bases, with 12 bases separating them. Germline V gives CDR1 KGHDR, CDR2 SFDVKD. The DNA for the CDR3 is TGTGCCACCAGTGATTTGCGGAGGAGCGTGGATACGCAGTATTTT. Its protein product is CATSDLRRSVDTQYF.

The chain employs TRBV20-1 and TRBJ2-3; TRBD1 matches at 11 bases. V was pared by 6 bases and J by 2 bases, with 7 bases of the junction left unmatched. The germline V gene has CDR1 DFQATT and CDR2 SNEGSKA (reference sequence). This CDR3 is built from 15 residues. The CDR3 DNA sequence: TGCAGTGCAACGGACAGGGGGCTTGACACAGATACGCAGTATTTT. Protein sequence: CSATDRGLDTDTQYF.

This clonotype has more than one count but fewer than ten. V and J are TRBV5-5 and TRBJ1-4, with TRBD1 identical over 8 bases. V lost 4 bases to trimming and J lost 3 bases; unmatched junction nucleotides: 5. Per germline, CDR1 SGHKS and CDR2 YYEKEE (reference sequence). CDR3 length: 15 amino acids. CDR3 region: CASSLLQGANEKLFF. CDR3 DNA: TGTGCCAGCAGCCTATTACAGGGGGCTAATGAAAAACTGTTTTTT.

This clonotype was counted only a few times. V gene TRBV12-3 or TRBV12-4 combines with J gene TRBJ2-1; D ambiguous. The V end lost 6 bases, the J end lost 0 bases, and 15 bases lay between the germline ends. The CDR3 extends over 16 amino acids. The CDR3 here is CASSSPRNRSYNEQFF. The CDR3 region has the DNA TGTGCCAGCAGCAGCCCCCGGAACCGCTCCTACAATGAGCAGTTCTTC.

V gene TRBV20-1 combines with J gene TRBJ1-2; the D gene is possibly TRBD1 (6 bases). V was pared by 7 bases and J by 8 bases, with 20 bases between. Germline values: CDR1 DFQATT, CDR2 SNEGSKA (reference sequence). The CDR3 is made up of 13 amino acids. CDR3 loop: CSVPLRGAVGYTF. As DNA, the CDR3 is TGCAGTGTACCGCTCCGGGGGGCTGTCGGCTACACCTTC.

This clonotype was picked up a small number of times. V gene TRBV28 combines with J gene TRBJ2-7; a weak D match, TRBD2 (5 bases). The ends were cut back, 5 bases at V and 4 bases at J, with 9 bases in the middle. Looked up from germline, CDR1 is MDHEN and CDR2 is SYDVKM. This CDR3 region has 12 residues. In DNA form, the CDR3 reads TGTGCCAGCAGTACCAGACTATACGAGCAGTACGTC. This encodes CASSTRLYEQYV.

The V and J genes are TRBV20-1 and TRBJ2-7; 9 bases line up with TRBD2. Germline CDR1 is DFQATT and CDR2 is SNEGSKA (reference sequence). The CDR3 loop spans 15 amino acids. J gave up 2 bases and V 3 bases, and 8 bases lay outside the gene matches. CDR3 sequence reads: CSASPSTSGTYEQYF. The CDR3 region has the DNA TGCAGTGCTAGTCCCTCGACTAGCGGTACCTACGAGCAGTACTTC.

This clonotype has just a few counts. DNA for the CDR3: TGTGCCAGCAGCTTTGGTTACAGTAACACTGAAGCTTTCTTT. The encoded protein is CASSFGYSNTEAFF. The chain recombines TRBV5-5 with TRBJ1-1; no reliable D call. The CDR3 spans 14 residues. Germline V gives CDR1 SGHKS, CDR2 YYEKEE (reference sequence). Trimming took 2 bases from V and 2 from J, leaving 10 bases between them.

The rearrangement uses TRBV24-1 and TRBJ1-5; 7 bases match TRBD1. Trimming removed 7 bases from V and 4 bases from J; junction bases left unmatched: 6. CDR3 size: 14 residues. Germline V gene sequence: CDR1 KGHDR, CDR2 SFDVKD. The CDR3 sequence: CATSQSGGNQPQHF. As DNA, the CDR3 is TGTGCCACCAGCCAGTCAGGGGGAAATCAGCCCCAGCATTTT.

This clonotype has ten or more counts. CDR3 sequence reads: CASSGTSGIAGELFF. The CDR3 DNA follows: TGCGCCAGCAGCGGGACTAGCGGCATCGCCGGGGAGCTGTTTTTT. This sequence joins TRBV5-1 and TRBJ2-2, with 11 bases fitting TRBD2. The V and J ends lost 4 bases and 6 bases, in that order; junction bases with no gene match: 5. Per germline, CDR1 SGHRS and CDR2 YFSETQ. The CDR3 runs to 15 residues.

This clonotype has just a few counts. The V call is TRBV30, the J call TRBJ1-5, with no clear D. The CDR3 spans 12 residues. V was cut by 2 bases and J by 11 bases, with 13 bases left in between. Germline V gives CDR1 GTSNPN, CDR2 SVGIG (reference sequence). The CDR3 bases are TGTGCCTGGAGTTCCGATGGCGGGGCCCAGCATTTT. It encodes CAWSSDGGAQHF.